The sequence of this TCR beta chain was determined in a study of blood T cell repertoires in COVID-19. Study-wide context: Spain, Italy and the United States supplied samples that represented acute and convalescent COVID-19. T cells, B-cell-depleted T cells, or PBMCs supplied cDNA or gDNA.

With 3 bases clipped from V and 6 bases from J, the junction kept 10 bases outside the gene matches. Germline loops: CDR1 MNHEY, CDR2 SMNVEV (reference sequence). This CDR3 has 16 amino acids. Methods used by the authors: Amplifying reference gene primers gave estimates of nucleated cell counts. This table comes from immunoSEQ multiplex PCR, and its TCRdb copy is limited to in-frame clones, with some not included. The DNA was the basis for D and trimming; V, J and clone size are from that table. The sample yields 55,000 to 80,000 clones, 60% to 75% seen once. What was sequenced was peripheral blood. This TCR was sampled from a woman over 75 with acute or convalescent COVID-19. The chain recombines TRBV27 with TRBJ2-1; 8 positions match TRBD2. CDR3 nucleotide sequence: TGTGCCAGCAGTTTGGGGCTAGCGGGCCGACCCAATGAGCAGTTCTTC. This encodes CASSLGLAGRPNEQFF.